Below, 25 T cell receptor beta chains from the same sample are listed, as sequenced in a study of OX40 agonist ivuxolimab in advanced cancers. Produced via immunoSEQ multiplex PCR; TCRdb's table is partial and in-frame only. This sample has about 64,000 clones, with around 90% found just once. The sequenced sample was CD4+ or CD8+ T cells sorted from blood, obtained in a trial of the OX40 agonist ivuxolimab. Receptors were obtained from an adult with an advanced solid tumor such as melanoma, head and neck, liver or kidney cancer.

The V and J genes are TRBV7-9 and TRBJ1-6; D gene ambiguous. This CDR3 has 14 residues. Germline V gene lookup returns CDR1 SEHNR and CDR2 FQNEAQ (reference sequence). Trimming removed 2 bases from V and 7 bases from J, with 9 bases in between. The CDR3 sequence: CASSLLLENSPLHF. The CDR3 DNA sequence: TGTGCCAGCAGCTTACTACTCGAGAATTCACCCCTCCACTTT.

The chain uses TRBV6-6 and TRBJ2-2; D gene unclear. The CDR3 length is 14 residues. V lost 2 bases and J lost 4, with 8 bases in between. Germline V gene sequence: CDR1 MNHNY, CDR2 SVGAGI (reference sequence). CDR3 sequence reads: CASSYDTPTGELFF. The CDR3 DNA reads TGTGCCAGCAGTTACGACACCCCCACCGGGGAGCTGTTTTTT.

The chain has TRBV7-9 and TRBJ2-7, with 10 bases fitting TRBD1. J lost 3 bases, V lost 1 base, and 9 bases had no gene match. The CDR3 sequence is 17 residues long. CDR1 and CDR2 from the germline V gene are SEHNR and FQNEAQ (reference sequence). The CDR3 loop reads CASSLEKGQGTFYEQYF. The CDR3, as DNA: TGTGCCAGCAGCTTAGAGAAGGGACAGGGGACTTTCTACGAGCAGTACTTC.

This sequence joins TRBV19 and TRBJ2-5; TRBD1 matches at 11 bases. CDR3 length equals 16 residues. The germline CDR1 and CDR2 sequences are LNHDA and SQIVND (reference sequence). The V segment lost 3 bases and the J segment 0 bases; nucleotides outside the gene matches: 3. CDR3 loop: CASSMGDRGYQETQYF. In DNA, the CDR3 is TGTGCCAGTAGTATGGGGGACAGGGGGTACCAAGAGACCCAGTACTTC.

The chain has TRBV6-5 and TRBJ1-4, with no clear D. The ends were cut back, 5 bases at V and 5 bases at J, with 9 bases in the middle. The germline CDR1 and CDR2 sequences are MNHEY and SVGAGI. The length of the CDR3 is 13 residues. The CDR3 protein is CASSKVGNEKLFF. CDR3 nucleotides: TGTGCCAGCAGTAAAGTGGGGAATGAAAAACTGTTTTTT.

Details on this clone: The junction shows a germline mismatch at one end, possibly a read error. The chain is built from TRBV2 and TRBJ1-1, with D maybe TRBD1 (5 bases). Germline V gene lookup returns CDR1 SNHLY and CDR2 FYNNEI. This CDR3 is built from 10 residues. In DNA form, the CDR3 reads TGTGCCAGCAGAAGAAGGGGAATTGTCTTT. It specifies CASRRRGIVF. Full variable domain (rest looked up from reference TRBV2 and TRBJ1-1): EPEVTQTPSHQVTQMGQEVILRCVPISNHLYFYWYRQILGQKVEFLVSFYNNEISEKSEIFDDQFSVERPDGSNFTLKIRSTKLEDSAMYFCASRRRGIVFGQGTRLTVV.

J is TRBJ1-2 and V is TRBV5-1, with D possibly being TRBD1 (6 bases). Trimming stripped 0 bases from V and 5 bases from J, with 8 bases between. CDR3 length equals 13 residues. Germline V gives CDR1 SGHRS, CDR2 YFSETQ. This CDR3 reads CASSLAQGYGYTF. The CDR3 nucleotides are TGCGCCAGCAGCTTGGCACAGGGTTATGGCTACACCTTC.

Only one count was recorded for this clone. This chain joins TRBV19 and TRBJ2-5; D possibly corresponds to TRBD1 (6 bases). The V gene's germline CDR1 is LNHDA and CDR2 SQIVND (reference sequence). The CDR3 totals 13 residues. V was clipped by 6 bases and J by 4 bases, with 12 bases between them. The CDR3 nucleotides are TGTGCCAGTAGCTCACAGGGCCGAGAGACCCAGTACTTC. Its translation: CASSSQGRETQYF. The full variable domain, rest sourced from reference TRBV19 and TRBJ2-5, is DGGITQSPKYLFRKEGQNVTLSCEQNLNHDAMYWYRQDPGQGLRLIYYSQIVNDFQKGDIAEGYSVSREKKESFPLTVTSAQKNPTAFYLCASSSQGRETQYFGPGTRLLVL.

This clone was seen only once. V gene TRBV4-1 combines with J gene TRBJ1-4, with 7 bases that match TRBD1. The CDR3 loop spans 15 amino acids. The ends lost 7 bases at V and 8 bases at J; junction bases unmatched: 13. CDR1 is MGHRA, CDR2 YSYEKL, per germline. The CDR3 spells CASKWRDRVGEKLFF. DNA for the CDR3: TGCGCCAGCAAGTGGAGAGACAGGGTCGGGGAAAAACTGTTTTTT.

This chain joins TRBV19 and TRBJ2-3; D might be TRBD1 or TRBD2, each matching 5 bases. V was clipped by 2 bases and J by 0 bases, with 24 bases between them. Germline V gives CDR1 LNHDA, CDR2 SQIVND (reference sequence). The CDR3 is 20 amino acids. Written as DNA, the CDR3 is TGTGCCAGTAGTATATCCGGACTTCTCCTTTCCAGGGATAGCACAGATACGCAGTATTTT. Amino acids: CASSISGLLLSRDSTDTQYF.

This rearrangement joins TRBV7-9 to TRBJ2-5, with unresolved D. The germline CDR1 and CDR2 sequences are SEHNR and FQNEAQ (reference sequence). Trimming removed 5 bases from V and 2 bases from J, with 12 bases in between. This CDR3 has 14 residues. For the CDR3, the DNA is TGTGCCAGCAGCCCAAGGAGTATTCAAGAGACCCAGTACTTC. As protein: CASSPRSIQETQYF.

This rearrangement joins TRBV6-5 to TRBJ1-4, with no clear D. CDR1 is MNHEY, CDR2 SVGAGI, per germline. Trimming pared 6 bases from V and 0 bases from J, leaving 8 bases between. This CDR3 contains 14 residues. DNA for the CDR3: TGTGCCAGCAGCCCTGGGGCAACTAATGAAAAACTGTTTTTT. Translating gives CASSPGATNEKLFF.

The chain uses TRBV9 and TRBJ2-1; D ambiguous. Germline assignment: CDR1 SGDLS and CDR2 YYNGEE. This CDR3 comprises 14 residues. Trimming took 4 bases from V and 4 from J, leaving 12 bases between them. Written as DNA, the CDR3 is TGTGCCAGCAGCTTGGCGGCTCTTTACAATGAGCAGTTCTTC. Its translation: CASSLAALYNEQFF.

The V call is TRBV5-1, the J call TRBJ1-5; 7 bases agree with TRBD1. V lost 0 bases, J lost 4 bases, and 4 bases stayed unmatched. Per germline, CDR1 SGHRS and CDR2 YFSETQ. This CDR3 has 15 amino acids. Written as DNA, the CDR3 is TGCGCCAGCAGCTTGGGACCACAGGGGAATCAGCCCCAGCATTTT. Encoded protein: CASSLGPQGNQPQHF.

The V and J genes are TRBV30 and TRBJ1-2; the D gene is possibly TRBD1 (6 bases). Germline values: CDR1 GTSNPN, CDR2 SVGIG (reference sequence). The CDR3 consists of 13 residues. V was cut by 0 bases and J by 7 bases, with 12 bases left in between. Here the CDR3 DNA reads TGTGCCTGGAGTGTGATAGCGGGGGCTGGCTACACCTTC. This gives the protein CAWSVIAGAGYTF.

This clone has only one observation. This chain uses TRBV14 with TRBJ2-2, with 12 bases lining up with TRBD2. The CDR3 is made up of 23 amino acids. The junction had 24 bases not matched to a gene; V was cut back by 0 bases and J by 7 bases. The V gene's germline CDR1 is SGHDN and CDR2 FVKESK. The CDR3: CASSQESSGRAPRRELRCGELFF. DNA of the CDR3: TGTGCCAGCAGCCAAGAGTCTAGCGGGAGGGCCCCGAGGCGGGAGTTAAGGTGCGGGGAGCTGTTTTTT.

This chain links TRBV5-4 with TRBJ1-1; 9 bases are shared with TRBD1. After removal of 3 bases from V and 5 bases from J, the junction contained 11 bases not matched to a gene. The germline V gene encodes CDR1 SGHNT and CDR2 YYREEE (reference sequence). The CDR3 spans 16 residues. This CDR3 reads CASSSPITGGGTEAFF. The DNA for the CDR3 is TGTGCCAGCAGCTCGCCTATAACAGGGGGCGGAACTGAAGCTTTCTTT.

This chain links TRBV27 with TRBJ2-7, with D perhaps matching TRBD2 (5 bases). There are 11 residues in the CDR3. Germline values: CDR1 MNHEY, CDR2 SMNVEV (reference sequence). Trimming stripped 7 bases from V and 4 bases from J, with 8 bases between. CDR3: CASNRGYEQYF. The CDR3 DNA follows: TGTGCCAGCAACCGGGGATACGAGCAGTACTTC.

The chain combines TRBV7-6 with TRBJ2-1; 9 nucleotides align to TRBD2. The CDR3 runs to 16 residues. Trimming cost V 2 bases and J 3 bases; bases outside gene matches: 5. The germline V gene encodes CDR1 SGHVS and CDR2 FNYEAQ. The CDR3 sequence: CASSLLSSGDYNEQFF. The CDR3, as DNA: TGTGCCAGCAGCTTATTATCTAGCGGGGACTACAATGAGCAGTTCTTC.

CDR3 residues: CASSPSGAKNIQYF. In DNA form, the CDR3 reads TGTGCCAGCAGCCCTAGCGGAGCCAAAAACATTCAGTACTTC. The genes are TRBV7-9 and TRBJ2-4; 7 nucleotides align to TRBD2. The germline gives CDR1 SEHNR, CDR2 FQNEAQ (reference sequence). CDR3 length: 14 amino acids. Trimming took 5 bases from V and 0 from J; bases not matched to a gene: 1.

The V gene is TRBV10-3, the J gene TRBJ2-7; 7 positions agree with TRBD2. V shed 0 bases and J 3 bases; nucleotides not matched to a gene: 5. Germline-derived CDR1 and CDR2 are ENHRY and SYGVKD. This CDR3 has 15 residues. CDR3 residues: CAISESPSGSYEQYF. The CDR3 region has the DNA TGTGCCATCAGTGAGTCGCCTAGCGGAAGCTACGAGCAGTACTTC.

The chain recombines TRBV18 with TRBJ2-5; D is unclear. V was pared by 4 bases and J by 2 bases, with 14 bases between. The germline CDR1 and CDR2 sequences are KGHSH and LQKENI. This CDR3 comprises 15 residues. The CDR3 DNA reads TGTGCCAGCTCACTTGACGGACGGAAGCAAGAGACCCAGTACTTC. Amino acids: CASSLDGRKQETQYF. The full variable domain, rest sourced from reference TRBV18 and TRBJ2-5, is NAGVMQNPRHLVRRRGQEARLRCSPMKGHSHVYWYRQLPEEGLKFMVYLQKENIIDESGMPKERFSAEFPKEGPSILRIQQVVRGDSAAYFCASSLDGRKQETQYFGPGTRLLVL.

This chain uses TRBV9 with TRBJ2-5, with D perhaps TRBD2 (6 bases). Deletions cut 4 bases from V and 1 base from J, with 17 bases between. The CDR3 extends over 16 amino acids. Per the germline V gene, CDR1 is SGDLS and CDR2 is YYNGEE. Here the CDR3 DNA reads TGTGCCAGCAGCTCCACGGGTGGAGGGCCCCAAGAGACCCAGTACTTC. Protein product: CASSSTGGGPQETQYF.

The chain has TRBV19 and TRBJ2-3; 8 bases line up with TRBD2. The CDR3 loop spans 14 amino acids. V shed 6 bases and J 3 bases; nucleotides not matched to a gene: 5. The germline gives CDR1 LNHDA, CDR2 SQIVND (reference sequence). The CDR3 coding sequence is TGTGCCAGTAGGTCGGGAGGGCCTACAGATACGCAGTATTTT. This gives the protein CASRSGGPTDTQYF.

The V call is TRBV7-2, the J call TRBJ2-7; TRBD2 is a possible D gene (6 bases). Trimming removed 2 bases from V and 5 bases from J, with 19 bases in between. CDR1 and CDR2 (germline): SGHTA, FQGNSA. The CDR3 has 16 residues. CDR3 sequence (DNA): TGTGCCAGCAGCTTACAGGTCGGGAGCGATATCCACGAGCAGTACTTC. It codes for CASSLQVGSDIHEQYF.